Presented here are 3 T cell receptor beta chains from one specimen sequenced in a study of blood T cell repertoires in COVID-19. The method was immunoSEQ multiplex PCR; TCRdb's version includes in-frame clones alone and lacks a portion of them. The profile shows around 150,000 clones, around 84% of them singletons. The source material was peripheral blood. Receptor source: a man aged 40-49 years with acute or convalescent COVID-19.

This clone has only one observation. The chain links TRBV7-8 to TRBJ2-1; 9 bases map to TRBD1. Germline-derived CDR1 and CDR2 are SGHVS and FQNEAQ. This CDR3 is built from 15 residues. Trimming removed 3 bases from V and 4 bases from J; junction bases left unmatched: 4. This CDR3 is CASSFTGGRYNEQFF. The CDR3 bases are TGTGCCAGCAGCTTTACAGGGGGCAGGTACAATGAGCAGTTCTTC.

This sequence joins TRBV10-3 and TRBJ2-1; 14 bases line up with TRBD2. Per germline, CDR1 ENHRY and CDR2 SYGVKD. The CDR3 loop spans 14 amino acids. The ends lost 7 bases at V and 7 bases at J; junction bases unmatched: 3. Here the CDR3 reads CAIKGTSGGNEQFF. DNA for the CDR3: TGTGCCATCAAGGGGACTAGCGGGGGTAATGAGCAGTTCTTC.

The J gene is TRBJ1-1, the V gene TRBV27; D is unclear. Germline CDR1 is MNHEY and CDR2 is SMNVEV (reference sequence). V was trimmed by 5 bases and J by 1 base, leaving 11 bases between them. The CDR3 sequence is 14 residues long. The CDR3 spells CASSITRENTEAFF. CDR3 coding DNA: TGTGCCAGCAGTATAACACGGGAGAACACTGAAGCTTTCTTT.